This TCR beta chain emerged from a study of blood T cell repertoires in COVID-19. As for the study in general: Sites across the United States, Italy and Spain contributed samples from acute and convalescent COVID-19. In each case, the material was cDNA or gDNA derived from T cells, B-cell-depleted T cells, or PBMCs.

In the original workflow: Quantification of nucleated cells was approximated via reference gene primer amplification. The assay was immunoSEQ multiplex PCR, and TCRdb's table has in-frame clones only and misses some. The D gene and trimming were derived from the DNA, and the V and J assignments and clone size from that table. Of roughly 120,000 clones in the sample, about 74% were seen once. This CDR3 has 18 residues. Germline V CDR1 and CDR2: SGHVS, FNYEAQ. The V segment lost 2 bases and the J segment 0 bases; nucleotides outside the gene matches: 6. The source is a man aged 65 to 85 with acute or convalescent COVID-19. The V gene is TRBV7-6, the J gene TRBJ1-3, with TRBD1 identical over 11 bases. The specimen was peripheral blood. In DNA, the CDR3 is TGTGCCAGCAGCTTAAAGACCGGGACAGGGGGCTCTGGAAACACCATATATTTT. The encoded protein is CASSLKTGTGGSGNTIYF.